This T cell receptor beta chain was found in a study of T cell responses to AZD1222 COVID-19 vaccine. The CDR3 has 14 amino acids. The V gene lost 0 bases and the J gene lost 8 bases, with 11 bases spanning the gap. Germline values: CDR1 WNHNN, CDR2 SYGVQD (reference sequence). Generated by immunoSEQ multiplex PCR, the TCRdb table keeps only in-frame clones and is missing some. Among nearly 110,000 clones listed, roughly nine tenths were seen once. Source: peripheral blood, taken on day 0 of AZD1222 vaccination. This chain links TRBV10-1 with TRBJ2-1; D remains ambiguous. The TCR comes from an adult in good health. The CDR3 loop reads CASSESGSRDEQFF. DNA of the CDR3: TGCGCCAGCAGTGAGTCAGGATCTAGGGATGAGCAGTTCTTC.